A single sample is the source of the 30 T cell receptor beta chains below, sequenced in a study of blood T cells in healthy people across ages. A J-beta primer mix and a sample-barcoded 5' primer were used in a second PCR of roughly 6 to 11 cycles. TCRdb re-called the 5' RACE reads with MiXCR, one entry per CDR3 protein. Of 1,500,000 or so distinct CDR3 sequences in the sample, roughly two fifths were seen once. Sequenced input: blood. These receptor sequences come from a woman in her late teens or twenties in good health.

V is TRBV5-5 and J is TRBJ2-5; D remains ambiguous. Near its end, the DNA agrees better with TRBJ2-7, so the J call may be wrong. The CDR3 consists of 14 residues. The V gene's germline CDR1 is SGHKS and CDR2 YYEKEE (reference sequence). This chain's CDR3 is CASSLGEGSYEQYF. CDR3 DNA: TGTGCCAGCAGCTTGGGGGAAGGTTCCTACGAGCAGTACTTC.

The chain has TRBV20-1 and TRBJ2-7; TRBD2 agrees at 9 bases. Germline assignment: CDR1 DFQATT and CDR2 SNEGSKA (reference sequence). The junction had 6 bases not matched to a gene; V was cut back by 3 bases and J by 3 bases. The CDR3 loop spans 14 amino acids. The CDR3 coding sequence is TGCAGTGCTAGCCCTAGCGGGATGGGCTACGAGCAGTACTTC. This codes for CSASPSGMGYEQYF.

The chain has TRBV20-1 and TRBJ1-6; TRBD1 aligns across 10 bases. Germline trimming cut 4 bases from V and 10 bases from J; bases unmatched to any gene: 7. Germline V gene data show CDR1 as DFQATT and CDR2 as SNEGSKA (reference sequence). This CDR3 is 14 amino acids long. CDR3 DNA: TGCAGTGCTATAGACAGGGGGCAATTCTCACCCCTCCACTTT. Residues: CSAIDRGQFSPLHF.

This clonotype was observed at least ten times. The rearrangement uses TRBV3-1 and TRBJ2-7, with a tentative D call TRBD1 (5 bases). This CDR3 is built from 11 residues. The V end was cut by 6 bases, the J end by 6 bases, with 9 bases between. Germline lookup yields CDR1 LGHDT and CDR2 YNNKEL (reference sequence). CDR3 amino acids: CASSQGSEQYF. The DNA of the CDR3 is TGTGCCAGCAGTCAGGGCTCCGAGCAGTACTTC.

The count of this clonotype is one. The V gene is TRBV12-3 or TRBV12-4, the J gene TRBJ2-2, with a possible D match to TRBD1 (5 bases). This CDR3 comprises 14 residues. The V end was cut by 6 bases, the J end by 7 bases, with 15 bases between. CDR3 nucleotide sequence: TGTGCCAGCAGCCCCACTATAGGGGACGGGGAGCTGTTTTTT. Its protein product is CASSPTIGDGELFF.

The gene calls are TRBV4-1 and TRBJ2-6; D not certain. Germline V lookup: CDR1 MGHRA, CDR2 YSYEKL. Trimming removed 1 base at V and 5 bases at J, with 12 bases between. The CDR3 runs to 16 residues. CDR3 nucleotides: TGCGCCAGCAGCCAAGTTTTGTCTGTCTGGGCCAACGTCCTGACTTTC. As protein: CASSQVLSVWANVLTF.

V and J are TRBV7-3 and TRBJ2-3; 9 bases map to TRBD2. J was trimmed by 4 bases and V by 5 bases; bases with no gene match: 13. CDR3 size: 17 residues. CDR1 SGHTA and CDR2 FQGTGA come from the germline V gene. CDR3 sequence reads: CASSPISSGSKADTQYF. In DNA, the CDR3 is TGTGCCAGCAGCCCCATTAGTAGCGGGAGTAAGGCAGATACGCAGTATTTT.

The chain combines TRBV10-3 with TRBJ1-2, with 7 bases that match TRBD1. V was pared by 6 bases and J by 0 bases, with 7 bases of the junction left unmatched. Germline lookup yields CDR1 ENHRY and CDR2 SYGVKD. The CDR3 length is 15 residues. Here the CDR3 DNA reads TGTGCCATCAGCGGGACAGACACTCCTAACTATGGCTACACCTTC. The encoded protein is CAISGTDTPNYGYTF.

This chain joins TRBV20-1 and TRBJ1-2, with D unresolved. Looked up from germline, CDR1 is DFQATT and CDR2 is SNEGSKA (reference sequence). This CDR3 is built from 13 residues. Trimming stripped 1 base from V and 8 bases from J, with 14 bases between. The DNA of the CDR3 is TGCAGTGCTAGAGGCTCGGGTGACCTCGGCTACACCTTC. As protein: CSARGSGDLGYTF.

This clonotype was seen a handful of times. The rearrangement joins TRBV20-1 to TRBJ2-3; the match to TRBD2 covers 11 bases. The CDR3 spans 15 residues. Unmatched junction bases numbered 10, after V lost 5 bases and J lost 6 bases. Germline assignment: CDR1 DFQATT and CDR2 SNEGSKA (reference sequence). CDR3 in amino acids: CSAARLAGMADTQYF. The DNA for the CDR3 is TGCAGTGCTGCCAGACTAGCGGGGATGGCGGATACGCAGTATTTT.

The chain employs TRBV2 and TRBJ2-7; D uncertain. Trimming shortened V by 8 bases and J by 1 base, and 9 bases separated the two germline ends. Germline V CDR1 and CDR2: SNHLY, FYNNEI. The CDR3 runs to 12 residues. The CDR3 DNA reads TGTGCCAGCGGGATCAGTTCCTACGAGCAGTACTTC. It codes for CASGISSYEQYF.

This clonotype was counted at least ten times. The rearrangement uses TRBV4-2 and TRBJ2-7; 11 nucleotides agree with TRBD2. In germline, CDR1 is LGHNA, CDR2 YNFKEQ. The J segment lost 0 bases and the V segment lost 0 bases, leaving 1 base of the junction unmatched. The CDR3 spans 16 residues. CDR3 in amino acids: CASSQDGTSGSYEQYF. The CDR3 DNA sequence: TGTGCCAGCAGCCAAGATGGGACTAGCGGCTCCTACGAGCAGTACTTC.

This chain joins TRBV2 and TRBJ2-1; the D gene could be TRBD1 or TRBD2 (5 bases each). The germline gives CDR1 SNHLY, CDR2 FYNNEI. Trimming pared 6 bases from V and 9 bases from J, leaving 15 bases between. CDR3 length: 13 amino acids. The CDR3 loop is CASRPPGRTEQFF. The CDR3 DNA sequence: TGTGCCAGCAGACCGCCGGGGCGCACTGAGCAGTTCTTC. The full variable domain, completed using reference TRBV2 and TRBJ2-1, is EPEVTQTPSHQVTQMGQEVILRCVPISNHLYFYWYRQILGQKVEFLVSFYNNEISEKSEIFDDQFSVERPDGSNFTLKIRSTKLEDSAMYFCASRPPGRTEQFFGPGTRLTVL.

This rearrangement joins TRBV7-8 to TRBJ1-1, with a tentative D call TRBD1 (5 bases). V gave up 1 base and J gave up 1 base, with 16 bases separating them. The CDR3 spans 17 residues. Germline assignment: CDR1 SGHVS and CDR2 FQNEAQ. CDR3 DNA sequence: TGTGCCAGCAGCTTAGTGTTAGGTTCAGGGACGAACACTGAAGCTTTCTTT. Encoded protein: CASSLVLGSGTNTEAFF.

The chain has TRBV9 and TRBJ2-1, with unresolved D. Trimming removed 0 bases from V and 9 bases from J, with 13 bases in between. The length of the CDR3 is 14 residues. Germline values: CDR1 SGDLS, CDR2 YYNGEE. The CDR3 is CASSVGSGLSEQFF. The CDR3 DNA reads as TGTGCCAGCAGCGTAGGTAGTGGGTTGAGTGAGCAGTTCTTC.

This chain links TRBV5-1 with TRBJ2-1, with D possibly TRBD1 on 6 matching bases. The end of the DNA is better explained by TRBJ2-7, so the J call may be wrong. The CDR3 is made up of 16 amino acids. Germline-derived CDR1 and CDR2 are SGHRS and YFSETQ. In nucleotides, the CDR3 is TGCGCCAGCAGCTGGGAAGGGGTTACTTGGGACAATGAGCAGTACTTC. Protein: CASSWEGVTWDNEQYF.

There are a few counts of this clonotype. The chain uses TRBV12-3 or TRBV12-4 and TRBJ2-1; D remains unclear. The ends were cut back, 2 bases at V and 2 bases at J, with 10 bases in the middle. CDR3 length: 15 residues. The DNA of the CDR3 is TGTGCCAGCAGTTTATTTCTAGATACCTACAATGAGCAGTTCTTC. This codes for CASSLFLDTYNEQFF.

This sequence joins TRBV6-1 and TRBJ1-2, with unresolved D. The germline V and J ends were trimmed by 0 bases and 2 bases, with 13 bases remaining between them. Germline V lookup: CDR1 MNHNS, CDR2 SASEGT. The CDR3 contains 16 residues. DNA of the CDR3: TGTGCCAGCAGTGAAGCGAGGTTTTCGAGGAACTATGGCTACACCTTC. Translating gives CASSEARFSRNYGYTF.

V gene TRBV20-1 combines with J gene TRBJ2-2; 7 nucleotides line up with TRBD1. Looked up from germline, CDR1 is DFQATT and CDR2 is SNEGSKA (reference sequence). The CDR3 runs 15 residues. The trim removed 5 bases at V and 0 bases at J, leaving 6 bases unmatched. This CDR3 reads CSAVDRVANTGELFF. Written as DNA, the CDR3 is TGCAGTGCTGTCGACAGGGTCGCGAACACCGGGGAGCTGTTTTTT.

J is TRBJ2-1 and V is TRBV24-1; D tentatively reads TRBD1 or TRBD2 (5 bases each). The CDR3 runs to 13 residues. V gave up 4 bases and J gave up 9 bases, with 12 bases separating them. The germline V gene has CDR1 KGHDR and CDR2 SFDVKD. Here the CDR3 reads CATSELVGAEQFF. CDR3 nucleotides: TGTGCCACCAGTGAACTAGTAGGGGCTGAGCAGTTCTTC.

The chain carries TRBV7-9 and TRBJ1-1; the match to TRBD1 covers 7 bases. V shed 4 bases and J 1 base; nucleotides not matched to a gene: 9. This CDR3 spans 16 amino acids. Germline CDR1 SEHNR, CDR2 FQNEAQ (reference sequence). DNA for the CDR3: TGTGCCAGCAGCTCCCGGACAGGATCGACGAACACTGAAGCTTTCTTT. It specifies CASSSRTGSTNTEAFF.

The chain uses TRBV9 and TRBJ2-1; 7 bases line up with TRBD2. This CDR3 spans 15 amino acids. Germline loops: CDR1 SGDLS, CDR2 YYNGEE. The J segment lost 3 bases and the V segment lost 1 base, leaving 4 bases of the junction unmatched. The DNA of the CDR3 is TGTGCCAGCAGCGTATCTAGCGGTAACTACAATGAGCAGTTCTTC. As protein: CASSVSSGNYNEQFF.

This clonotype was observed a single time. V is TRBV5-1 and J is TRBJ1-6; 7 bases fit TRBD1. Trimming cost V 4 bases and J 7 bases; bases outside gene matches: 14. Germline-derived CDR1 and CDR2 are SGHRS and YFSETQ. The CDR3 length is 17 residues. The CDR3 DNA sequence: TGCGCCAGCAGCCAAAAAGTACGGGACAGTGGAAATTCACCCCTCCACTTT. Translation: CASSQKVRDSGNSPLHF.

This clonotype was counted many times. The chain recombines TRBV11-2 with TRBJ1-1, with a tentative D call TRBD1 (5 bases). The CDR3 length is 12 residues. Trimming took off 1 base at V and 7 bases at J, with 7 bases between the two ends. Germline CDR1 and CDR2: SGHAT and FQNNGV. DNA of the CDR3: TGTGCCAGCAGCTTAGGAGGGGTTGAAGCTTTCTTT. Translation: CASSLGGVEAFF.

V usage is TRBV20-1 and J usage is TRBJ1-2; no reliable D call. This CDR3 comprises 14 residues. CDR1 is DFQATT, CDR2 SNEGSKA, per germline (reference sequence). The V end lost 0 bases, the J end lost 3 bases, and 11 bases lay between the germline ends. The CDR3: CSAREPLTHYGYTF. CDR3 sequence (DNA): TGCAGTGCTAGAGAACCCCTTACCCACTATGGCTACACCTTC.

The genes are TRBV6-5 and TRBJ2-1, with D possibly TRBD2 on 6 matching bases. Germline V gene data show CDR1 as MNHEY and CDR2 as SVGAGI. CDR3 length equals 14 residues. V lost 6 bases and J lost 6, with 15 bases in between. The DNA of the CDR3 is TGTGCCAGCAGGCCGGGGGATGGACTCAATGAGCAGTTCTTC. This codes for CASRPGDGLNEQFF.

This CDR3 is CASSQERGQGKETQYF. The CDR3 nucleotides read TGTGCCAGCAGCCAAGAGAGGGGACAGGGTAAAGAGACCCAGTACTTC. This chain uses TRBV3-1 with TRBJ2-5, with 9 bases that match TRBD1. Trimming at V came to 0 bases and at J to 3 bases, leaving 5 bases not matched to a gene. CDR1 and CDR2 (germline): LGHDT, YNNKEL (reference sequence). This CDR3 contains 16 residues.

This clonotype was observed a few times. The V and J genes are TRBV7-2 and TRBJ2-7; D is unclear. Deletions cut 2 bases from V and 0 bases from J, with 5 bases between. CDR3 size: 13 residues. Germline CDR1 reads SGHTA; CDR2 reads FQGNSA. The CDR3 here is CASSLMGSYEQYF. CDR3 DNA sequence: TGTGCCAGCAGCTTAATGGGCTCCTACGAGCAGTACTTC.

The sample holds one count of this clonotype. The CDR3 sequence is CASSWASGVSYEQYF. In DNA form, the CDR3 reads TGTGCCAGCAGTTGGGCTAGCGGGGTCTCCTACGAGCAGTACTTC. V and J are TRBV27 and TRBJ2-7, with 9 nucleotides matching TRBD2. Germline lookup yields CDR1 MNHEY and CDR2 SMNVEV (reference sequence). This CDR3 spans 15 amino acids. V shed 4 bases, J shed 0 bases, and the junction held 4 bases outside the gene matches.

The V gene is TRBV4-3, the J gene TRBJ2-7; D is perhaps TRBD1 (6 bases). In germline, CDR1 is LGHNA, CDR2 YSLEER. This CDR3 has 16 amino acids. Deletions cut 0 bases from V and 2 bases from J, with 14 bases between. The CDR3, as DNA: TGCGCCAGCAGCCAAGATTGGTCAGGGGATACCTACGAGCAGTACTTC. Translating gives CASSQDWSGDTYEQYF.